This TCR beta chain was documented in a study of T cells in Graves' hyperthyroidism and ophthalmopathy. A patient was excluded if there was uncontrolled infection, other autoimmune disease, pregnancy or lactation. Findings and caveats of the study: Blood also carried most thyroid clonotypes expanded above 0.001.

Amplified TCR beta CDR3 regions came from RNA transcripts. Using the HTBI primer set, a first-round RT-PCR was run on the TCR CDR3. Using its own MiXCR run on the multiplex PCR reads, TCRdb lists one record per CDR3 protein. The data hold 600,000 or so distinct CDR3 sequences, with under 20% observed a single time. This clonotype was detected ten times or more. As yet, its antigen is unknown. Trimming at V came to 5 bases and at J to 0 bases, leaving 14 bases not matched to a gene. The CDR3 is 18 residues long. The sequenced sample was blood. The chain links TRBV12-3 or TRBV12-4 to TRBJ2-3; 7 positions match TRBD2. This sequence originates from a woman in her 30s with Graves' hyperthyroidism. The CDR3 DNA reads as TGTGCCAGCAGTCCCGCTGGGCTAGCGGAGAGGAGCACAGATACGCAGTATTTT. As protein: CASSPAGLAERSTDTQYF.